This TCR beta chain was obtained from a study of T cell changes during pregnancy in multiple sclerosis (dated by TCRdb to about 2019). Turning to the overall study: The study examined how the T cell repertoire changed over the course of pregnancy in women with multiple sclerosis.

A word on this clone: There is no known antigen for this receptor. Per-base quality was not reported, and no clone a single base away is much larger than it.

As encoded in the germline V gene, CDR1 is MNHNS while CDR2 is SASEGT. Including the terminal cysteine and phenylalanine, the CDR3 comprises 14 residues. Only the CDR3 region is kept as DNA, spanning 42 bases read in frame from base 1. Germline trimming: 2 bases from V, 5 bases from J; junction bases outside gene matches: 3. Library preparation was by the immunoSEQ multiplex PCR assay. What TCRdb holds here is the immuneACCESS table cut down to in-frame rearrangements. Part of the clones is not present; checked against another copy, under half of the missing clones reflect an unresolved V gene, and the others are unexplained. The sample has about 73,000 clones on record, 85% to 95% of them singletons. The ten largest account for about 2.8% of the sample.

The TCR originated in a female donor in good health, enrolled as a control in a pregnancy study. Sequencing was performed on peripheral blood, taken in the third trimester of pregnancy. Recombination connected TRBV6-1 to TRBJ2-3, with 8 bases in between that match TRBD2. The DNA reads as follows: TGTGCCAGCAGTGAACGACTAGCGAAAGATACGCAGTATTTT. Translated, it reads CASSERLAKDTQYF.